This record concerns one T cell receptor beta chain sequence. Antigen: not known. Isolated RNA was reverse transcribed in full, so expressed TCRB transcripts were sequenced. Sequencing was performed with immunoSEQ multiplex PCR; in TCRdb, only in-frame clones are kept and a portion is missing. This repertoire shows 200,000 to 300,000 clones, about a tenth found once; its top ten account for approximately 0.017%. V dropped 1 base and J dropped 3 bases, with 7 bases sitting between them. This CDR3 contains 13 residues. Germline V CDR1 and CDR2: LGHNA, YSLEER. The data stem from a study of beta chain features in type 1 diabetes. Study information: When patients were set against healthy donors, age, gender and cell yields were similar.

Purity (above 95%) was reached by all sorted populations. Study-level findings and limits: Shorter TCRB CDR3s, moderately but significantly so, were found in Type 1 diabetes patients in all four CD4+ subsets. VDJ junctions in type 1 diabetes patients carried more deletions and fewer insertions.

This TCR was recovered from a man aged 25-40 years with type 1 diabetes. Sample: naive CD4+ T cells from blood. The chain carries TRBV4-3 and TRBJ2-7, with unresolved D. In DNA, the CDR3 is TGCGCCAGCAGCCAAGGACTCAACTACGAGCAGTACTTC. It yields the protein CASSQGLNYEQYF.